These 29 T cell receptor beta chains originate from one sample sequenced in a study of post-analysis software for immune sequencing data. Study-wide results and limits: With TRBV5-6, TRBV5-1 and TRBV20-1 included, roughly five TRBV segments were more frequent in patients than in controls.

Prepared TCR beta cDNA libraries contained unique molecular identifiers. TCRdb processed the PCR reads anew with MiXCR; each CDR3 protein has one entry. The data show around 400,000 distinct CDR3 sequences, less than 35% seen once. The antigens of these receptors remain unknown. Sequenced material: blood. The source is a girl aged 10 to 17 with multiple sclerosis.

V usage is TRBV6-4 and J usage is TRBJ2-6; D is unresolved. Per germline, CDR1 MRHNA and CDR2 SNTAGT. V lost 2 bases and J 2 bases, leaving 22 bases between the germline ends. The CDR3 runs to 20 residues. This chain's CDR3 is CASSDVRVAGPFPGANVLTF. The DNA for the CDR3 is TGTGCCAGCAGTGACGTCCGGGTAGCTGGCCCCTTTCCTGGGGCCAACGTCCTGACTTTC.

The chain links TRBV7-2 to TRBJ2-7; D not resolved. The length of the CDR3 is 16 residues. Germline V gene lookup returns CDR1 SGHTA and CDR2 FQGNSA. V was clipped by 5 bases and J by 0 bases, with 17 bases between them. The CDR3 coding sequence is TGTGCCAGCAGCCGAACCGGTCCTACTCACTCCTACGAGCAGTACTTC. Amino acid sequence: CASSRTGPTHSYEQYF.

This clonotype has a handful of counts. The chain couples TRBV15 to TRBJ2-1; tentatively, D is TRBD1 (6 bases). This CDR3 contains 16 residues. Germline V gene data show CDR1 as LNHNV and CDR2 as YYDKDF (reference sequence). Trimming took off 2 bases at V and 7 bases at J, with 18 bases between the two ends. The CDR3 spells CATSRPRGTLGNEQFF. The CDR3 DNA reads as TGTGCCACCAGCAGACCTAGGGGGACCCTAGGGAATGAGCAGTTCTTC.

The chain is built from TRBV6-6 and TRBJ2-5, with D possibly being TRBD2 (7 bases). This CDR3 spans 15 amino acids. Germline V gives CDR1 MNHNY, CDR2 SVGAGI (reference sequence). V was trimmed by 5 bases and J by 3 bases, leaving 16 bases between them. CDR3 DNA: TGTGCCAGCAGTGGGGGGGGCTGGGTAGAAGAGACCCAGTACTTC. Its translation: CASSGGGWVEETQYF.

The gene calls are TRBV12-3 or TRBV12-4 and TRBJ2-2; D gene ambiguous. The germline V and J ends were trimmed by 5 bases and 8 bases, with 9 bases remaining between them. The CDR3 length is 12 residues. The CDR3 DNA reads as TGTGCCAGCAGTCCCCACGGGGGGGAGCTGTTTTTT. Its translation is CASSPHGGELFF.

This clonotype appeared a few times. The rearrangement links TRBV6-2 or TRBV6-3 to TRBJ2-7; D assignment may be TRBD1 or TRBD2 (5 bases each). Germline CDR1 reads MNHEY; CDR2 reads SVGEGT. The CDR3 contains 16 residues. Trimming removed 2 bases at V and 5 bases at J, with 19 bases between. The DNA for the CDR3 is TGTGCCAGCAGTTACCCGTCAGGGACCCTCGGGAACGAGCAGTACTTC. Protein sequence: CASSYPSGTLGNEQYF.

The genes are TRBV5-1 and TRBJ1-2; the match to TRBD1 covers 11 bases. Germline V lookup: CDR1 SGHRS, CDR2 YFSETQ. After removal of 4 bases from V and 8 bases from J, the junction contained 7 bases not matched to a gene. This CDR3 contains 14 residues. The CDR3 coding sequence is TGCGCCAGCAGCGGAGGACAGGGGGCGGAAGGCTACACCTTC. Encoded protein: CASSGGQGAEGYTF.

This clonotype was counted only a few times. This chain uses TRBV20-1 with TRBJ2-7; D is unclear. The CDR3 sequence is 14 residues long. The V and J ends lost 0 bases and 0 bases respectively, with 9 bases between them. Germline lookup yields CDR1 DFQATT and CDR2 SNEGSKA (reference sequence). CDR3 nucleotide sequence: TGCAGTGCTAGAGATCTTGGCGGCTCCTACGAGCAGTACTTC. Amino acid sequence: CSARDLGGSYEQYF.

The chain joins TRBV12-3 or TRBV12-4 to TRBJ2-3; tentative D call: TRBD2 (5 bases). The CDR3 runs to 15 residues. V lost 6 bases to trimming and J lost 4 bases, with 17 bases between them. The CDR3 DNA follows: TGTGCCAGCAGCCTGATACGTCGGGGAGCAGATACGCAGTATTTT. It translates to CASSLIRRGADTQYF.

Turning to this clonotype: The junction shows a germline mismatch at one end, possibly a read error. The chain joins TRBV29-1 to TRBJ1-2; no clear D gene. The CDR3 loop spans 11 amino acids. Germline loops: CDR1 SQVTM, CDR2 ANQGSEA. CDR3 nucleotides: TGCAGCGTTGTGGCGGACTATGGCTGCACCTTC. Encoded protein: CSVVADYGCTF.

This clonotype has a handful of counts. The CDR3 reads CSARASGGIETQYF. For the CDR3, the DNA is TGCAGTGCTAGAGCGAGCGGGGGGATAGAGACCCAGTACTTC. The genes are TRBV20-1 and TRBJ2-5, with TRBD2 identical over 9 bases. With V trimmed by 1 base and J by 4 bases, 4 bases remained unmatched. Germline lookup yields CDR1 DFQATT and CDR2 SNEGSKA (reference sequence). The CDR3 loop spans 14 amino acids.

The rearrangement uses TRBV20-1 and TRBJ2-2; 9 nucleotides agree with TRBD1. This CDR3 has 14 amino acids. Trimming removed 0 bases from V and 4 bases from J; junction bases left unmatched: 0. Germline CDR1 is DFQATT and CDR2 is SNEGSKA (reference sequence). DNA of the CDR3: TGCAGTGCTAGAGAGACAGGGGGCACCGGGGAGCTGTTTTTT. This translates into CSARETGGTGELFF.

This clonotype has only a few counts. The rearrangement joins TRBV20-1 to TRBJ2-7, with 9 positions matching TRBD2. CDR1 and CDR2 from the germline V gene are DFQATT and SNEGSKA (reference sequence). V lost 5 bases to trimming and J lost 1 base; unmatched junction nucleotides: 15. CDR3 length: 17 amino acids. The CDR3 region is CSARAPGGGAKSYEQYF. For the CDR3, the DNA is TGCAGTGCTCGTGCCCCCGGCGGGGGGGCGAAATCCTACGAGCAGTACTTC.

For the CDR3, the DNA is TGCAGTGCTAGCGAGACCCGGGACAGGGACGACGAGCAGTACTTC. Translating gives CSASETRDRDDEQYF. The genes are TRBV20-1 and TRBJ2-7; 9 bases are a match to TRBD1. V lost 3 bases and J lost 5; bases outside the gene matches: 11. Germline V gene sequence: CDR1 DFQATT, CDR2 SNEGSKA (reference sequence). The CDR3 is 15 residues long.

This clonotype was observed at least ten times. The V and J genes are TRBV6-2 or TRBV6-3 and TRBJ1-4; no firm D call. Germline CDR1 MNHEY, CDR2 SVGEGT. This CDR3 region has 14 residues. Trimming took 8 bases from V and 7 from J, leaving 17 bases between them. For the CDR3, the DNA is TGTGCCAGCCGGCAGGCGGTTGTCGCTGAAAAACTGTTTTTT. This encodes CASRQAVVAEKLFF.

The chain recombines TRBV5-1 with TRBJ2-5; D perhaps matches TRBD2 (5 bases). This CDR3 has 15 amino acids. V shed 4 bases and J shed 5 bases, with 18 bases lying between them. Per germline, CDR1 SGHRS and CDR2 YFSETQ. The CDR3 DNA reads TGCGCCAGCAGCCAATTTGGGCAAGCGGTGGAGACCCAGTACTTC. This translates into CASSQFGQAVETQYF.

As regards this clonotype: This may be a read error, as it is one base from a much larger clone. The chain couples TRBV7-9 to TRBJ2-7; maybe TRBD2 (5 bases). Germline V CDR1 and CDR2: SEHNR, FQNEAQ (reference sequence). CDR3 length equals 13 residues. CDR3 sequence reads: CASREGRNYGQYF. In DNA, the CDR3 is TGTGCCAGCAGAGAGGGCAGGAACTACGGGCAGTACTTC. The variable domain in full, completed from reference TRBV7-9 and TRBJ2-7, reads DTGVSQNPRHKITKRGQNVTFRCDPISEHNRLYWYRQTLGQGPEFLTYFQNEAQLEKSRLLSDRFSAERPKGSFSTLEIQRTEQGDSAMYLCASREGRNYGQYFGPGTRLTVT.

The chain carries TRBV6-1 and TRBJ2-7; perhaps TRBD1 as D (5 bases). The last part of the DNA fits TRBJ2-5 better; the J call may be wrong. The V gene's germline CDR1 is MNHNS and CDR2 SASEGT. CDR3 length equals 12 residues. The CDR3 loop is CASSYNRETQYF. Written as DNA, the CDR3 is TGTGCCAGCAGCTACAACAGGGAGACCCAGTACTTC.

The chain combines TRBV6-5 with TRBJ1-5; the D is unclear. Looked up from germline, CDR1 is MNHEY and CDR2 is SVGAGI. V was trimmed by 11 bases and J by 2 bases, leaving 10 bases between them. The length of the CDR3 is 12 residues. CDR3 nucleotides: TGTGCCGGAAAGGGAGGCAATCAGCCCCAGCATTTT. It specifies CAGKGGNQPQHF.

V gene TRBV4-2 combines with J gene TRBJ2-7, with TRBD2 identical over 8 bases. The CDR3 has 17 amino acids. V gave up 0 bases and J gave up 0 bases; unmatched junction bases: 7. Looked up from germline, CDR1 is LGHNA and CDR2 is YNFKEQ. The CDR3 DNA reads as TGTGCCAGCAGCCAAGATGTATCGGGGGGGAGCTCCTACGAGCAGTACTTC. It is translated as CASSQDVSGGSSYEQYF.

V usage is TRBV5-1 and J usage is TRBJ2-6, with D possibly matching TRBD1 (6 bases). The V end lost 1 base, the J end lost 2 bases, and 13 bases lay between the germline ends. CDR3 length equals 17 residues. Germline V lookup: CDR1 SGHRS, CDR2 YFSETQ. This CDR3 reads CASSLSQQGTGANVLTF. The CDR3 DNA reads TGCGCCAGCAGCTTGTCCCAACAGGGAACTGGGGCCAACGTCCTGACTTTC.

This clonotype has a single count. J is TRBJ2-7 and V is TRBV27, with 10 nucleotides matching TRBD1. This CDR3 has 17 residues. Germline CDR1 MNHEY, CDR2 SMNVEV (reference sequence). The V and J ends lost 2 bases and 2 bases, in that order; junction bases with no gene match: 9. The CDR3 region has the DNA TGTGCCAGCAGTTTAACCCCGGGACAGGGGTGGCCCTACGAGCAGTACTTC. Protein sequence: CASSLTPGQGWPYEQYF.

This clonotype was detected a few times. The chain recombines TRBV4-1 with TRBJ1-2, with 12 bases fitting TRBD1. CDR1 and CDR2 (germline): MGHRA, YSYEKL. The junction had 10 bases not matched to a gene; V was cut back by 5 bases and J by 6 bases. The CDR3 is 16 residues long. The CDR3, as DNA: TGCGCCAGCAGCAGGGACAGGGGGCTTCGGAGGGATGGCTACACCTTC. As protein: CASSRDRGLRRDGYTF.

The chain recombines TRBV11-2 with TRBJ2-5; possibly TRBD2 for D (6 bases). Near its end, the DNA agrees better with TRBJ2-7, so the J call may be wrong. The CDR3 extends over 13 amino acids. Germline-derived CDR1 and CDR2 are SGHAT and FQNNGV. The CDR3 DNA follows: TGTGCCAGCAGCTTGGGGAACGGGGGCGAGCAGTACTTC. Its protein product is CASSLGNGGEQYF.

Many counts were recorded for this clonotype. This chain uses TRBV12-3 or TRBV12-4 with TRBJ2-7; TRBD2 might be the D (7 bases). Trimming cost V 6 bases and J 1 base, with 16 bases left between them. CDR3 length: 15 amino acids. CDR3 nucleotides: TGTGCCAGCAGCGTGAGGGGGACTATTTCCTACGAGCAGTACTTC. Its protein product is CASSVRGTISYEQYF.

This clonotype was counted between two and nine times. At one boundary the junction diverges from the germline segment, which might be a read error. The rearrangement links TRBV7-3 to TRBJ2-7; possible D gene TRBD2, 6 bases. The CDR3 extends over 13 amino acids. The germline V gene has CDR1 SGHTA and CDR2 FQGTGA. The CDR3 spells CASTRGGSDEQYF. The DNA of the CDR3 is TGCGCCAGCACGCGTGGGGGGTCGGACGAGCAGTACTTC.

In DNA, the CDR3 is TGTGCCAGCACCATCGGGAGAGGCGCTGAAGCGTTCTTC. This translates into CASTIGRGAEAFF. V usage is TRBV7-9 and J usage is TRBJ2-1, with a tentative D call TRBD2 (6 bases). Trimming cost V 7 bases and J 15 bases, with 22 bases left between them. The CDR3 contains 13 residues. The germline CDR1 and CDR2 sequences are SEHNR and FQNEAQ (reference sequence). Complete variable domain (other parts from reference TRBV7-9 and TRBJ2-1): DTGVSQNPRHKITKRGQNVTFRCDPISEHNRLYWYRQTLGQGPEFLTYFQNEAQLEKSRLLSDRFSAERPKGSFSTLEIQRTEQGDSAMYLCASTIGRGAEAFFGPGTRLTVL.

This chain's CDR3 is CASSPPEHQETQYF. CDR3 nucleotides: TGTGCCAGCAGCCCTCCGGAGCACCAAGAGACCCAGTACTTC. The chain is built from TRBV3-1 and TRBJ2-5; D is ambiguous. Germline assignment: CDR1 LGHDT and CDR2 YNNKEL (reference sequence). V was clipped by 4 bases and J by 0 bases, with 9 bases between them. CDR3 length: 14 residues.

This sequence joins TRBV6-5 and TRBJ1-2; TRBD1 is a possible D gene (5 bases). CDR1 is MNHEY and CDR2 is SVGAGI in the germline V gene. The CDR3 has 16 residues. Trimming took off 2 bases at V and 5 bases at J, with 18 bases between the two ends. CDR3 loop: CASSYRSGTDSYGYTF. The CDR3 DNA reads TGTGCCAGCAGTTACCGCTCCGGGACGGATAGTTATGGCTACACCTTC.